Below, one T cell receptor beta chain is given with its context. Its cognate antigen has yet to be identified. No base quality values were provided; no much bigger clone lies one nucleotide off. The CDR3 covers 15 residues, taking in both the cysteine and the phenylalanine. Here the CDR3 DNA is all that survives: 45 bases in frame from base 1. V drops 4 bases and J drops 0 bases, leaving 10 bases in between. For CDR1 and CDR2, the germline V gene lists MGHRA and YSYEKL. The data stem from a study of blood T cell repertoires in COVID-19 (dated by TCRdb to between 2020 and 2021). Concerning the study at large: Samples from collaborators originated in the United States, Italy and Spain and spanned both the acute and convalescent phases of COVID-19. The prospective study material was composed of cDNA or gDNA derived from T cells, B-cell-depleted T cells, or PBMCs. Subjects who had been exposed to COVID-19, were actively infected with it, or had recovered from it provided the deeply sampled blood TCRbeta repertoires that made up the dataset. The repertoires were released in a freely available public database meant as a resource for research on the immune response to SARS-CoV-2. The samples were drawn from the first 160 participants of the ongoing ImmuneRACE study and from some 1,300 subjects provided by 6 global collaborators. Nearly every sample came with metadata listing a de-identified subject ID, COVID-19 status, age in years and sex. Where available, HLA class I and class II types were taken from metadata supplied by the sample provider and were not determined by assay-based typing. Study-wide conclusions, independent of this receptor: Clinical and demographic metadata were provided uncurated, with the amount varying by source and participant.

The collaborating institutions used their own protocols to collect whole blood in K2EDTA tubes. Collaborator samples were shipped for TCRbeta analysis as frozen whole blood, isolated PBMCs, or DNA extracted from either sample type. TCRbeta CDR3 regions were amplified from genomic DNA by means of the immunoSEQ Assay, a bias-controlled multiplex PCR. The paper's data handling went like this. The number of nucleated cells in each sample was estimated from the amplification of reference gene primers within the assay. To quantify the absolute abundance of each unique TCRbeta CDR3 rearrangement, sequence reads were collapsed and filtered. Productive Simpson clonality was computed per sample as the square root of Simpson's diversity index over productive rearrangements. Here the immuneACCESS table is served through TCRdb, limited to in-frame sequences with V and J called. Missing clones are a known gap in these copies; in checked studies unresolved V genes cover under half, and the rest lacks a known reason. The V and J calls and clone size come from that table; D and trimming were worked out from the DNA. The sample contains about 170,000 clones, 86% of them found a single time. The ten largest clonotypes hold 7% to 7.5% of the sample.

The receptor's source is a woman over 75 in a cohort sampled during active or convalescent COVID-19. Source material: peripheral blood. This chain is built from TRBV4-1 and TRBJ1-3, with the D gene too uncertain to name. The CDR3 protein: CASSLDGVSGNTIYF. The DNA is TGCGCCAGCAGCCTTGACGGGGTCTCTGGAAACACCATATATTTT.